The T cell receptor beta chain under discussion was sequenced for a study of cytomegalovirus exposure and HLA in healthy donors. The PCR contained 60 Vbeta and 13 Jbeta primers. Using immunoSEQ multiplex PCR, the repertoire was profiled, and TCRdb retains in-frame clones only, with some absent. The sample consists of some 170,000 clones, about 80% of them appearing once. Points from the study as a whole: Prior analysis indicated that the majority of TCR beta V segments exhibited productivity approximately 87% or approximately 30% of the time. Three CMV-associated chains were confirmed in vitro to be specific for CMV antigens.

The V gene lost 4 bases and the J gene lost 5 bases, with 14 bases spanning the gap. The germline CDR1 and CDR2 sequences are MDHEN and SYDVKM. The CDR3 loop spans 14 amino acids. With regard to this clone: Its matching antigen is unknown.

The J gene is TRBJ2-5, the V gene TRBV28; D may be TRBD2 (6 bases). Sequenced input: PBMCs. This TCR was sampled from a woman in her twenties or thirties in good health and CMV-seronegative. The CDR3 nucleotides read TGTGCCAGCAGTTCCGGAGGGCCGAGGGAGACCCAGTACTTC. It translates to CASSSGGPRETQYF. Drawing the rest from reference TRBV28 and TRBJ2-5, the complete variable domain is DVKVTQSSRYLVKRTGEKVFLECVQDMDHENMFWYRQDPGLGLRLIYFSYDVKMKEKGDIPEGYSVSREKKERFSLILESASTNQTSMYLCASSSGGPRETQYFGPGTRLLVL.